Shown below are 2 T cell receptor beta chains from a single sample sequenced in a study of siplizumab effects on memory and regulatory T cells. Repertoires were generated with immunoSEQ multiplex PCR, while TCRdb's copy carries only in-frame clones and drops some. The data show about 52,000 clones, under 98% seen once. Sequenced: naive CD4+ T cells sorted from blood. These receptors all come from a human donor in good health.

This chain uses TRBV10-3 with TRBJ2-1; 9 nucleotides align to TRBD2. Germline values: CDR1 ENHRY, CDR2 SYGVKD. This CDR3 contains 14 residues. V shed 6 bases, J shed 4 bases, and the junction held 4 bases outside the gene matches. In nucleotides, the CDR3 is TGTGCCATCAGGGGACTAGCTAATTACAATGAGCAGTTCTTC. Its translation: CAIRGLANYNEQFF.

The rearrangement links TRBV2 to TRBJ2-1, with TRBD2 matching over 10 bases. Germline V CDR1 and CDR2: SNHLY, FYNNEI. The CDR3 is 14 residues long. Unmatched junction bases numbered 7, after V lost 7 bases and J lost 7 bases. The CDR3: CASTSGRAGNEQFF. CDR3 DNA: TGTGCCAGCACCAGCGGGAGGGCCGGAAATGAGCAGTTCTTC.